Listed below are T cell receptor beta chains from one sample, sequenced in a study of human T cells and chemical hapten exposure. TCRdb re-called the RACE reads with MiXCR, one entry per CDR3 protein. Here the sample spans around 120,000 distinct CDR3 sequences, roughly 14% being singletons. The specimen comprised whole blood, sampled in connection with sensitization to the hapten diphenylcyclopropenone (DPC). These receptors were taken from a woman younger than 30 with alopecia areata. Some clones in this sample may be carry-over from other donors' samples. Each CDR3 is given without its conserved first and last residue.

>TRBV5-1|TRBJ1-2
ASSLEGGYT
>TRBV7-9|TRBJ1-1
ASRIGATTEAF
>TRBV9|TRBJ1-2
ASSGQGDSYGYT
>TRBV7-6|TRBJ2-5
ASSLYQETQY
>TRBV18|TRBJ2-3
ASSPSSGTGGTDTQY
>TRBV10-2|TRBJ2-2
ASWVGAFSVGELF
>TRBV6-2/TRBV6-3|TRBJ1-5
ASSTPGTPNQPQH
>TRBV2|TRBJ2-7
ASGSSGAREQY
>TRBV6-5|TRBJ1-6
ASSAQGLDNSPLH
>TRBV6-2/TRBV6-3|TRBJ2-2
ASSYSPGQSTGELF
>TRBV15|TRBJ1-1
ATSRVPSDRGSGEAF
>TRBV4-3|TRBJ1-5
ASSRSVGQVHNQPQH
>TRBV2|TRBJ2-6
ASVIGESGANVLT
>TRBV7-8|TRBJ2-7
ASSFLDRGLDEQY
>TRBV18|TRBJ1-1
ASFPTGAMNTEAF
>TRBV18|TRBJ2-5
ASSPLTGGEQETQY
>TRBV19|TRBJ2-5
ASSTGTAQETQY
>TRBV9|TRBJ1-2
ASSVGDVGYT
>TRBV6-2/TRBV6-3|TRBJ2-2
ASSYTDTGELF
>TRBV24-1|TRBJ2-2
ATAGTPNTGELF
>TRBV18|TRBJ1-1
ASSLVSGQTNTEAF
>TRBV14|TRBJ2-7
ASSQVGGTGAYEQY
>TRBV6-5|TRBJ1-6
ASSDTPGGPYNSPLH
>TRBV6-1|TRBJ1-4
ASSEVEGAVEKLF
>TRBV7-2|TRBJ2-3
ASSLLPPGTDTQY
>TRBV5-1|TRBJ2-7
ASSVDNVYEQY
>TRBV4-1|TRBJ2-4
ASSQGGAGPY
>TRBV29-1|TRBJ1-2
SGGTPNGYGYT
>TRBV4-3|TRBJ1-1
ASSQQTGTPNTEAF
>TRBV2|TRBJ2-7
ASRYTQNTYEQY
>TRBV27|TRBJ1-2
ASSTGTGPRNYGYT
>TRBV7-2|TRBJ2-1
ASAGLAGNEQF
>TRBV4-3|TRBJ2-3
ASSKGADTQY
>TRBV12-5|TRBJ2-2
ASGPNTGELF
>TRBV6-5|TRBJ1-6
ASSPGTGPSYNSPLH
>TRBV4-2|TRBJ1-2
ASSRQPNYGYT
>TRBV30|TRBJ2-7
AWTGGLLYEQY
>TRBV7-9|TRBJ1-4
ASVRFNEKLF
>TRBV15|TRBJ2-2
ATSRTQGELF
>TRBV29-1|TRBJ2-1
SVFPLAGGLFPHEQF
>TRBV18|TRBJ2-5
ASSPRVRESQETQY
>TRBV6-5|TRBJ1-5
ASSSRTSGAAQPQH
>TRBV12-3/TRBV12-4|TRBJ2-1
ASTFVYNEQF